This entry lists 18 T cell receptor beta chains sequenced from one sample in a study of cytomegalovirus exposure and HLA in healthy donors. PCR involved 60 Vbeta and 13 Jbeta primers. TCRdb keeps only in-frame clones here, not all; method: immunoSEQ multiplex PCR. Of about 150,000 clones listed, around 63% are singletons. Material: PBMCs. These receptor sequences come from a human donor in good health.

V is TRBV9 and J is TRBJ1-4; no clear D gene. This CDR3 comprises 15 residues. Trimming removed 3 bases at V and 3 bases at J, with 12 bases between. Germline CDR1 reads SGDLS; CDR2 reads YYNGEE. The CDR3 DNA sequence: TGTGCCAGCAGCGGCGGCGGGCAGTCTAATGAAAAACTGTTTTTT. Its protein is CASSGGGQSNEKLFF. Full variable domain (remainder filled in from reference TRBV9 and TRBJ1-4): DSGVTQTPKHLITATGQRVTLRCSPRSGDLSVYWYQQSLDQGLQFLIQYYNGEERAKGNILERFSAQQFPDLHSELNLSSLELGDSALYFCASSGGGQSNEKLFFGSGTQLSVL.

V is TRBV7-2 and J is TRBJ1-2, with D possibly matching TRBD1 (6 bases). Per germline, CDR1 SGHTA and CDR2 FQGNSA. CDR3 length: 15 amino acids. Trimming left V 1 base short and J 6 bases short, with 15 bases between. The CDR3 DNA reads TGTGCCAGCAGCTTAGACCGCACAGGGAAGAATGGCTACACCTTC. As protein: CASSLDRTGKNGYTF.

The J gene is TRBJ1-1, the V gene TRBV6-5, with TRBD1 identical over 8 bases. This CDR3 has 14 amino acids. With V trimmed by 5 bases and J by 4 bases, 6 bases remained unmatched. Germline lookup yields CDR1 MNHEY and CDR2 SVGAGI. The CDR3 DNA follows: TGTGCCAGCAGTCCCAGGGGGCTGGGCACTGAAGCTTTCTTT. Encoded protein: CASSPRGLGTEAFF.

V is TRBV10-1 and J is TRBJ2-1, with TRBD2 matching over 8 bases. The CDR3 has 14 residues. The trim removed 5 bases at V and 1 base at J, leaving 1 base unmatched. CDR1 is WNHNN, CDR2 SYGVQD, per germline (reference sequence). CDR3 loop: CASSRGRSYNEQFF. DNA of the CDR3: TGCGCCAGCAGTCGCGGGAGGTCCTACAATGAGCAGTTCTTC.

The chain has TRBV9 and TRBJ2-3; 7 positions match TRBD2. CDR1 SGDLS and CDR2 YYNGEE come from the germline V gene. This CDR3 has 14 residues. V gave up 4 bases and J gave up 1 base; unmatched junction bases: 3. CDR3 sequence reads: CASSPTSGTDTQYF. CDR3 nucleotides: TGTGCCAGCAGCCCCACTAGCGGCACAGATACGCAGTATTTT.

This clone was counted only a few times. V and J are TRBV7-8 and TRBJ2-3; possibly TRBD2 for D (5 bases). Germline V gene sequence: CDR1 SGHVS, CDR2 FQNEAQ. The CDR3 is made up of 19 amino acids. The V and J ends lost 0 bases and 3 bases respectively, with 22 bases between them. CDR3 nucleotides: TGTGCCAGCAGCTTAGCCCCCTCTTACGAGGGAGTGGTAACAGATACGCAGTATTTT. Translation: CASSLAPSYEGVVTDTQYF.

The chain employs TRBV5-4 and TRBJ1-2, with 9 nucleotides matching TRBD1. Trimming took 4 bases from V and 6 from J; bases not matched to a gene: 7. The CDR3 length is 14 residues. CDR1 SGHNT and CDR2 YYREEE come from the germline V gene (reference sequence). CDR3 sequence: CASSIWTGVNGYTF. The CDR3 DNA reads TGTGCCAGCAGCATATGGACAGGGGTAAATGGCTACACCTTC.

The chain has TRBV19 and TRBJ1-1; D may be TRBD1 (6 bases). The germline gives CDR1 LNHDA, CDR2 SQIVND (reference sequence). Trimming pared 8 bases from V and 4 bases from J, leaving 17 bases between. This CDR3 contains 14 residues. The CDR3 sequence: CASRSQGGGTEAFF. CDR3 DNA: TGTGCCAGTCGATCACAAGGGGGGGGCACTGAAGCTTTCTTT.

This clone was detected once. This chain connects TRBV5-8 to TRBJ2-7, with a weak D call TRBD2 (5 bases). V dropped 4 bases and J dropped 3 bases, with 8 bases sitting between them. Germline V lookup: CDR1 SGHTS, CDR2 YDEGEE. The CDR3 sequence is 12 residues long. CDR3 loop: CASSGLYYEQYF. CDR3 DNA: TGTGCCAGCAGCGGACTTTACTACGAGCAGTACTTC. The variable domain in full, completed from reference TRBV5-8 and TRBJ2-7, reads EAGVTQSPTHLIKTRGQQATLRCSPISGHTSVYWYQQALGLGLQFLLWYDEGEERNRGNFPPRFSGRQFPNYSSELNVNALELEDSALYLCASSGLYYEQYFGPGTRLTVT.

This chain connects TRBV18 to TRBJ2-7; the D gene is possibly TRBD2 (6 bases). This CDR3 has 12 residues. Trimming took 6 bases from V and 6 from J, leaving 12 bases between them. Germline-derived CDR1 and CDR2 are KGHSH and LQKENI. The chain's CDR3 is CASSSGLAEQYF. Here the CDR3 DNA reads TGTGCCAGCTCGTCGGGACTTGCCGAGCAGTACTTC.

The rearrangement links TRBV2 to TRBJ2-3, with 13 bases matching TRBD2. CDR1 and CDR2 (germline): SNHLY, FYNNEI. This CDR3 is built from 14 residues. The V gene end was trimmed by 7 bases and the J gene end by 4 bases; junction bases not matched to a gene: 2. The CDR3 sequence: CASNGLAGADTQYF. As DNA, the CDR3 is TGTGCCAGCAATGGACTAGCGGGAGCAGATACGCAGTATTTT.

This clone has just one count. The rearrangement joins TRBV25-1 to TRBJ2-7; 8 nucleotides agree with TRBD1. The J segment lost 9 bases and the V segment lost 10 bases, leaving 17 bases of the junction unmatched. The germline gives CDR1 MGHDK, CDR2 SYGVNS. The CDR3 has 14 residues. This chain's CDR3 is CATSPGGPSTGQYV. Here the CDR3 DNA reads TGTGCCACCTCCCCAGGGGGCCCATCTACGGGGCAGTACGTC.

The chain links TRBV7-9 to TRBJ2-7; no clear D. There are 15 residues in the CDR3. The V end lost 2 bases, the J end lost 2 bases, and 13 bases lay between the germline ends. Germline V gene sequence: CDR1 SEHNR, CDR2 FQNEAQ (reference sequence). The CDR3 DNA follows: TGTGCCAGCAGCTTATACCCCGCCAGCGCCTACGAGCAGTACTTC. Protein sequence: CASSLYPASAYEQYF.

The gene calls are TRBV15 and TRBJ1-5; the D gene is possibly TRBD1 (5 bases). In germline, CDR1 is LNHNV, CDR2 YYDKDF (reference sequence). The CDR3 is 18 residues long. Trimming cost V 0 bases and J 0 bases, with 15 bases left between them. CDR3 nucleotides: TGTGCCACCAGCAGAGATCGGGGGACTTCGGGTAGCAATCAGCCCCAGCATTTT. Protein sequence: CATSRDRGTSGSNQPQHF.

This chain joins TRBV27 and TRBJ2-7; 10 bases are a match to TRBD2. V trimming: 8 bases; J trimming: 1 base; junction bases outside the gene matches: 5. This CDR3 region has 14 residues. Germline V gene sequence: CDR1 MNHEY, CDR2 SMNVEV (reference sequence). The CDR3 sequence is CASRPGLASYEQYF. The CDR3 DNA is TGTGCCAGCCGCCCGGGACTAGCGTCCTACGAGCAGTACTTC.

The gene calls are TRBV5-1 and TRBJ2-1, with 8 bases matching TRBD2. Per germline, CDR1 SGHRS and CDR2 YFSETQ. The CDR3 is 16 amino acids. J lost 0 bases, V lost 4 bases, and 6 bases had no gene match. In DNA, the CDR3 is TGCGCCAGCAGCACCCGCGCGGGGGGCTCCTACAATGAGCAGTTCTTC. Its translation: CASSTRAGGSYNEQFF.

The V call is TRBV28, the J call TRBJ2-1, with a tentative D call TRBD2 (6 bases). CDR1 is MDHEN and CDR2 is SYDVKM in the germline V gene. V was clipped by 6 bases and J by 4 bases, with 16 bases between them. The CDR3 sequence is 15 residues long. The chain's CDR3 is CASSTGTSLYNEQFF. In DNA form, the CDR3 reads TGTGCCAGCAGCACCGGGACTTCCTTATACAATGAGCAGTTCTTC.

This rearrangement joins TRBV18 to TRBJ2-4; D may be TRBD2 (6 bases). Germline values: CDR1 KGHSH, CDR2 LQKENI. This CDR3 has 15 residues. V was shortened by 6 bases and J by 7 bases, with 19 bases between the two germline ends. The CDR3 spells CASSPTLGGVNIQYF. In DNA, the CDR3 is TGTGCCAGCTCTCCGACTTTGGGAGGAGTGAACATTCAGTACTTC.